The 13 T cell receptor beta chains below all came from one sample that was sequenced in a study of blood T cell repertoires in COVID-19. Clones were read by immunoSEQ multiplex PCR, and TCRdb kept only the in-frame ones, dropping some. The sample includes 150,000 to 200,000 clones, about 87% of them seen just once. Material: peripheral blood. The receptor source for this set is a woman younger than 30 who had recovered from COVID-19.

J is TRBJ1-1 and V is TRBV5-6; D perhaps matches TRBD1 (5 bases). V shed 0 bases and J shed 0 bases, with 9 bases lying between them. The germline V gene encodes CDR1 SGHDT and CDR2 YYEEEE. CDR3 size: 15 residues. The CDR3 spells CASSLGQIMNTEAFF. In DNA form, the CDR3 reads TGTGCCAGCAGCTTGGGACAGATCATGAACACTGAAGCTTTCTTT.

This clone was seen a single time. V usage is TRBV18 and J usage is TRBJ1-1, with 10 bases aligning to TRBD1. The germline V gene encodes CDR1 KGHSH and CDR2 LQKENI. The J segment lost 1 base and the V segment lost 4 bases, leaving 6 bases of the junction unmatched. There are 16 residues in the CDR3. CDR3 bases: TGTGCCAGCTCACTTGGGGACAGGGGTGGGAACACTGAAGCTTTCTTT. It codes for CASSLGDRGGNTEAFF.

V is TRBV27 and J is TRBJ1-2; 9 bases are shared with TRBD1. The CDR3 contains 13 residues. Trimming removed 5 bases from V and 7 bases from J; junction bases left unmatched: 5. Germline V gives CDR1 MNHEY, CDR2 SMNVEV (reference sequence). The CDR3 spells CASSPPTGGGYTF. CDR3 sequence (DNA): TGTGCCAGCAGTCCGCCGACAGGGGGTGGCTACACCTTC.

A single count supports this clone. DNA for the CDR3: TGTGCCAGCATCGGAGCGAAGACCCAGTACTTC. Amino acid sequence: CASIGAKTQYF. The chain uses TRBV6-5 and TRBJ2-5; D uncertain. CDR1 is MNHEY, CDR2 SVGAGI, per germline. CDR3 length: 11 residues. Trimming left V 7 bases short and J 6 bases short, with 9 bases between.

The chain couples TRBV27 to TRBJ2-7; a possible D gene is TRBD2 (7 bases). CDR1 MNHEY and CDR2 SMNVEV come from the germline V gene (reference sequence). Trimming took 3 bases from V and 0 from J, leaving 12 bases between them. The CDR3 consists of 15 residues. CDR3 in DNA: TGTGCCAGCAGTTTCAGGGGACTAAGCTCCTACGAGCAGTACGTC. Translating it yields CASSFRGLSSYEQYV.

The chain combines TRBV4-1 with TRBJ2-3; D ambiguous. The CDR3 sequence is 14 residues long. The V end lost 0 bases, the J end lost 1 base, and 5 bases lay between the germline ends. Germline CDR1 reads MGHRA; CDR2 reads YSYEKL. The chain's CDR3 is CASSQDVGTDTQYF. The DNA for the CDR3 is TGCGCCAGCAGCCAAGATGTAGGCACAGATACGCAGTATTTT.

The CDR3 DNA is TGTGCCAGCAGTTATACGGCAGGGAATCAGCCCCAGCATTTT. It encodes CASSYTAGNQPQHF. V gene TRBV6-2 or TRBV6-3 combines with J gene TRBJ1-5; a weak D match, TRBD1 (5 bases). V shed 3 bases and J shed 4 bases, with 10 bases lying between them. The CDR3 contains 14 residues. Germline CDR1 MNHEY, CDR2 SVGEGT.

V and J are TRBV27 and TRBJ2-7, with 9 bases that match TRBD2. There are 14 residues in the CDR3. V was clipped by 3 bases and J by 7 bases; unmatched bases: 7. CDR1 and CDR2 (germline): MNHEY, SMNVEV (reference sequence). For the CDR3, the DNA is TGTGCCAGCAGTTTGGTAGCGGGGGTTAATGAGCAGTACTTC. Translating gives CASSLVAGVNEQYF.

This rearrangement joins TRBV2 to TRBJ2-7; TRBD1 matches at 11 bases. The CDR3 covers 18 residues. V lost 1 base, J lost 0 bases, and 8 bases stayed unmatched. Germline CDR1 SNHLY, CDR2 FYNNEI. The DNA of the CDR3 is TGTGCCAGCAGTGAAGGGACAGGGGGCGAATGGTTCTCCTACGAGCAGTACGTC. It translates to CASSEGTGGEWFSYEQYV.

The chain combines TRBV5-4 with TRBJ2-7; 7 bases align to TRBD2. This CDR3 spans 14 amino acids. The ends lost 2 bases at V and 0 bases at J; junction bases unmatched: 2. Germline V gene sequence: CDR1 SGHNT, CDR2 YYREEE (reference sequence). The DNA for the CDR3 is TGTGCCAGCAGCTTTGAGCGGGGCTCCTACGAGCAGTACGTC. Its protein product is CASSFERGSYEQYV.

The V gene is TRBV7-9, the J gene TRBJ2-1, with 8 bases fitting TRBD1. In germline, CDR1 is SEHNR, CDR2 FQNEAQ (reference sequence). Losses at the gene ends were 5 bases for V and 16 bases for J; bases not matched to a gene: 13. The CDR3 sequence is 13 residues long. CDR3 nucleotide sequence: TGTGCCAGCAGCGAAAGACAGGGGCAGCATGTCTTCTTC. The encoded protein is CASSERQGQHVFF. The full variable domain, its missing parts supplied by reference TRBV7-9 and TRBJ2-1, is DTGVSQNPRHKITKRGQNVTFRCDPISEHNRLYWYRQTLGQGPEFLTYFQNEAQLEKSRLLSDRFSAERPKGSFSTLEIQRTEQGDSAMYLCASSERQGQHVFFGPGTRLTVL.

This clone showed up just a few times. The chain has TRBV29-1 and TRBJ2-5; TRBD2 is a possible D gene (5 bases). The germline CDR1 and CDR2 sequences are SQVTM and ANQGSEA. Trimming took off 4 bases at V and 4 bases at J, with 7 bases between the two ends. The CDR3 is 11 residues long. CDR3 in amino acids: CSVVRVETQYF. The CDR3 DNA reads as TGCAGCGTTGTGCGGGTAGAGACCCAGTACTTC.

In the case of this clone: Other DNA sequences from this sample encode an identical CDR3 as well. V usage is TRBV6-5 and J usage is TRBJ1-1; TRBD1 might be the D (5 bases). This CDR3 is built from 13 residues. CDR1 MNHEY and CDR2 SVGAGI come from the germline V gene. V was trimmed by 5 bases and J by 1 base, leaving 8 bases between them. CDR3 loop: CASSRGGNTEAFF. In DNA form, the CDR3 reads TGTGCCAGCAGTAGGGGCGGGAACACTGAAGCTTTCTTT.